The T cell receptor (beta chain) under discussion was sequenced for a study of CD8+ T cells in alopecia areata. The wider study: Among treated patients, oral tofacitinib was administered at 5 to 10 mg twice daily. Study conclusions and caveats: Lesional scalp, especially alopecia totalis/universalis, showed higher clonality than normal scalp. Scalp clonality and expanded CD8+ clones among the top 100 fell significantly with tofacitinib.

With respect to this clone: Its specificity is unknown.

cDNA prepared by RNA extraction and subsequent reverse transcription served as the template for sequencing. The protocol was immunoSEQ multiplex PCR, while the TCRdb copy is restricted to in-frame clones and leaves out a portion. The table records 190,000 or so clones, 60% of them present only once. The CDR3 has 12 residues. Germline CDR1 SQVTM, CDR2 ANQGSEA. V lost 6 bases and J 4 bases, leaving 12 bases between the germline ends. Documented treatment: oral pan-JAK inhibitor, 5-10 mg twice daily. Peripheral blood, together with lesional scalp punch biopsies, was collected from alopecia areata patients.

V is TRBV29-1 and J is TRBJ1-2; D is possibly TRBD1 (6 bases). The TCR comes from a human donor with alopecia areata. The sample in question was CD4+ T cells sorted from blood, obtained at week 4, from a patient treated with tofacitinib. The DNA of the CDR3 is TGCAGCGTCGAAACAGGGACCTATGGCTACACCTTC. Amino acids: CSVETGTYGYTF.